Detailed here is one T cell receptor beta chain. The antigen is unknown. The CDR3 is made up of 19 amino acids. Germline CDR1 reads SQVTM; CDR2 reads ANQGSEA. V trimming: 7 bases; J trimming: 2 bases; junction bases outside the gene matches: 23. The assay was immunoSEQ multiplex PCR, and TCRdb's table has in-frame clones only and misses some. The profile covers around 110,000 clones, with about 90% appearing a single time and roughly 1.4% taken by the ten largest. The source of the sample is a study of T cell responses to AZD1222 COVID-19 vaccine. Study observations and caveats: Baseline seropositivity occurred in only a handful of AZD1222 recipients. It was only after the peak T cell response that any repertoires were sampled. With dominance at 160-218 and 743-854, vaccine-associated CD4 TCRs spanned spike.

V and J are TRBV29-1 and TRBJ2-3, with 8 bases fitting TRBD2. The material sequenced was peripheral blood, taken 28 days after the second AZD1222 dose. The sequence came from an adult who received the AZD1222 COVID-19 vaccine. The CDR3 reads CSGSDEAQDGLASTDTQYF. DNA for the CDR3: TGCAGCGGGAGTGACGAAGCTCAAGACGGACTAGCTTCCACAGATACGCAGTATTTT.